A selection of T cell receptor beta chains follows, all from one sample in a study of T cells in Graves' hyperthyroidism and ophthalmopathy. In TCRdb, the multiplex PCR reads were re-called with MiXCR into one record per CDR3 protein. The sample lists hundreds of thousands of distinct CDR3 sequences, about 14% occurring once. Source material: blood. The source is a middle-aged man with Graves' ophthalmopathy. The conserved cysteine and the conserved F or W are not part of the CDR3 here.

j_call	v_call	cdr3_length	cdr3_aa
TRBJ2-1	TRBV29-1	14	SVSGFPGLESNEQF
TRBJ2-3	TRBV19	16	ASSSTSGLASRTDTQY
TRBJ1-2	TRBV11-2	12	ASSLGRGLYGYT
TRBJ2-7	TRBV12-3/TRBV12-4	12	ASSLFGFRYEQY
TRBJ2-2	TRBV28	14	ASSWLGGPNTGELF
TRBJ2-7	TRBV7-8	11	ASSRHGGYEQY
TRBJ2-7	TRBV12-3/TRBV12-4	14	ASSSLPGQGADEQY
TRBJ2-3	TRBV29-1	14	SVSGTSALSTDTQY
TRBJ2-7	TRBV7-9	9	ASSLMREQY
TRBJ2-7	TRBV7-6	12	ASSFSQGNYEQY
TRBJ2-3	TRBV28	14	ASSLILAGGTDTQY
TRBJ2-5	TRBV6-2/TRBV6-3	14	ASSPPNRGAQETQY
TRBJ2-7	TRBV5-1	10	ASSPGSDEQY
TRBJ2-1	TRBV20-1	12	SARVSGRLHEQF
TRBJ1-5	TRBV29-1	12	SVTQGSTNQPQH
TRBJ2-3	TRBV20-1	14	SATRGSVSSTDTQY
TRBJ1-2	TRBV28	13	ASSSPTGGNYGYT
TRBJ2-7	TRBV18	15	ASSPGLAAIGAYEQY
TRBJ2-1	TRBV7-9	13	ASSYPQGPYNEQF
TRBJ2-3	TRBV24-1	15	ATNRPDHLGHTDTQY
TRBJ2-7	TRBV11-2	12	ASSLAPSSYEQY
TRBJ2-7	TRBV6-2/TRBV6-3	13	ASKTTRRELDEQY
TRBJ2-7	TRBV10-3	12	AISPGTDSYEQY